These 27 T cell receptor beta chains were all obtained from the same sample, sequenced in a study of CD8 T cells in ankylosing spondylitis. Notes on the study in general: There was a TCR beta motif, made of eight highly homologous variants, that appeared characteristic of ankylosing spondylitis blood.

TCRdb re-called the 5' RACE reads with MiXCR, one entry per CDR3 protein. This table holds roughly 470,000 distinct CDR3 sequences, more than 25% found once. No antigen has been identified for these receptors. What was sequenced was blood, either unsorted or a sorted T cell fraction (not recorded which). These receptors were taken from a male donor with ankylosing spondylitis.

This clonotype has just a few counts. The chain combines TRBV5-8 with TRBJ2-2; D is unresolved. The germline V gene encodes CDR1 SGHTS and CDR2 YDEGEE. The CDR3 is made up of 16 amino acids. Trimming took 3 bases from V and 0 from J, leaving 12 bases between them. The CDR3, as DNA: TGTGCCAGCAGCTGGGTGGGGTCGACGAACACCGGGGAGCTGTTTTTT. Protein: CASSWVGSTNTGELFF.

The chain is built from TRBV5-1 and TRBJ2-7; D could derive from TRBD1 or TRBD2 (5 bases each). V was trimmed by 2 bases and J by 3 bases, leaving 12 bases between them. The CDR3 runs to 14 residues. Per the germline V gene, CDR1 is SGHRS and CDR2 is YFSETQ. CDR3 in amino acids: CASSLQPGRYEQYV. In DNA form, the CDR3 reads TGCGCCAGCAGCTTACAACCGGGACGCTACGAGCAGTACGTC.

This chain joins TRBV20-1 and TRBJ2-5, with 7 bases fitting TRBD2. Germline values: CDR1 DFQATT, CDR2 SNEGSKA (reference sequence). Unmatched junction bases numbered 14, after V lost 5 bases and J lost 5 bases. This CDR3 spans 15 amino acids. CDR3 bases: TGCAGTGCTTCACGGGCGCGGGGGAAGAGGGAGACCCAGTACTTC. This gives the protein CSASRARGKRETQYF.

The chain combines TRBV5-1 with TRBJ1-1; 8 positions agree with TRBD1. This CDR3 is 17 amino acids long. The trim removed 4 bases at V and 0 bases at J, leaving 11 bases unmatched. Germline V gives CDR1 SGHRS, CDR2 YFSETQ. This CDR3 reads CASSTGTGTGMNTEAFF. For the CDR3, the DNA is TGCGCCAGCAGCACAGGGACAGGTACGGGGATGAACACTGAAGCTTTCTTT.

This clonotype was observed a few times. The rearrangement joins TRBV5-1 to TRBJ2-3; 12 bases match TRBD2. The CDR3 covers 16 residues. The ends lost 4 bases at V and 3 bases at J; junction bases unmatched: 6. The germline V gene has CDR1 SGHRS and CDR2 YFSETQ. The CDR3 here is CASSLRTSGDTDTQYF. DNA of the CDR3: TGCGCCAGCAGCCTTCGGACTAGCGGGGATACAGATACGCAGTATTTT.

Many counts were recorded for this clonotype. V gene TRBV4-2 combines with J gene TRBJ2-1; no clear D. Trimming removed 0 bases at V and 4 bases at J, with 7 bases between. The germline gives CDR1 LGHNA, CDR2 YNFKEQ. This CDR3 is 14 amino acids long. CDR3 sequence (DNA): TGTGCCAGCAGCCAAGATTTGGGATACAATGAGCAGTTCTTC. Translation gives CASSQDLGYNEQFF.

The V gene is TRBV3-1, the J gene TRBJ2-5; 8 bases are shared with TRBD2. Trimming cost V 0 bases and J 4 bases; bases outside gene matches: 4. The CDR3 contains 15 residues. Germline V lookup: CDR1 LGHDT, CDR2 YNNKEL (reference sequence). The CDR3 loop reads CASSQDTGGVETQYF. For the CDR3, the DNA is TGTGCCAGCAGCCAAGATACGGGAGGGGTAGAGACCCAGTACTTC.

The CDR3 loop is CASSSLRSGRPLNEQFF. DNA for the CDR3: TGTGCCAGCAGTTCGCTCCGAAGCGGGAGACCCCTCAATGAGCAGTTCTTC. The chain is built from TRBV27 and TRBJ2-1; 8 bases line up with TRBD2. Looked up from germline, CDR1 is MNHEY and CDR2 is SMNVEV (reference sequence). The junction had 14 bases not matched to a gene; V was cut back by 4 bases and J by 6 bases. The CDR3 length is 17 residues.

The chain uses TRBV20-1 and TRBJ2-2; 14 nucleotides align to TRBD2. Germline CDR1 is DFQATT and CDR2 is SNEGSKA (reference sequence). V lost 5 bases, J lost 5 bases, and 4 bases stayed unmatched. The CDR3 is 15 amino acids. The DNA for the CDR3 is TGCAGTGCTGGAAGACTAGCGGGAGGGACCGGGGAGCTGTTTTTT. Its protein is CSAGRLAGGTGELFF.

The V call is TRBV6-1, the J call TRBJ2-1; 9 nucleotides agree with TRBD2. Per germline, CDR1 MNHNS and CDR2 SASEGT. This CDR3 contains 14 residues. The ends lost 2 bases at V and 9 bases at J; junction bases unmatched: 5. In DNA, the CDR3 is TGTGCCAGCAGTGAATTAGCGGGAGCGGTTGAGCAGTTCTTC. It codes for CASSELAGAVEQFF.

The V call is TRBV5-4, the J call TRBJ2-1; D could derive from TRBD1 or TRBD2 (5 bases each). The germline gives CDR1 SGHNT, CDR2 YYREEE (reference sequence). Trimming stripped 4 bases from V and 10 bases from J, with 18 bases between. CDR3 length equals 14 residues. The CDR3 sequence is CASSPDTPRGEQFF. The CDR3 DNA follows: TGTGCCAGCAGCCCGGATACCCCGAGGGGCGAGCAGTTCTTC.

The genes are TRBV20-1 and TRBJ1-5, with TRBD1 matching over 11 bases. Germline V gene lookup returns CDR1 DFQATT and CDR2 SNEGSKA (reference sequence). The CDR3 is 18 residues long. V trimming: 3 bases; J trimming: 2 bases; junction bases outside the gene matches: 12. CDR3 amino acids: CSASPLDRGRSGNQPQHF. The CDR3, as DNA: TGCAGTGCTAGCCCCCTGGACAGGGGGCGGTCGGGCAATCAGCCCCAGCATTTT.

This clonotype was seen only a few times. The V call is TRBV2, the J call TRBJ2-5; 7 bases fit TRBD2. The CDR3 is 15 amino acids. With 7 bases clipped from V and 5 bases from J, the junction kept 13 bases outside the gene matches. CDR1 is SNHLY and CDR2 is FYNNEI in the germline V gene. CDR3 in DNA: TGTGCCAGCACTAGCGGAATTGAGGTTTGGGAGACCCAGTACTTC. Amino acid sequence: CASTSGIEVWETQYF.

The chain couples TRBV20-1 to TRBJ2-6, with D possibly being TRBD2 (5 bases). The CDR3 runs to 14 residues. CDR1 and CDR2 from the germline V gene are DFQATT and SNEGSKA (reference sequence). V lost 3 bases and J lost 0, with 6 bases in between. The CDR3 loop is CSAREDSGANVLTF. In DNA form, the CDR3 reads TGCAGTGCTAGGGAGGACTCTGGGGCCAACGTCCTGACTTTC.

This clonotype was observed many times. This chain uses TRBV6-1 with TRBJ2-7; TRBD2 aligns across 7 bases. Looked up from germline, CDR1 is MNHNS and CDR2 is SASEGT. Germline trimming cut 6 bases from V and 2 bases from J; bases unmatched to any gene: 16. The CDR3 is 17 amino acids. CDR3 sequence (DNA): TGTGCCAGCAGATTCCTGATGGGAAGCGGGAACGCCTACGAGCAGTACTTC. Translation gives CASRFLMGSGNAYEQYF.

V and J are TRBV7-9 and TRBJ2-3; TRBD2 is a possible D gene (5 bases). This CDR3 is 13 amino acids long. CDR1 and CDR2 (germline): SEHNR, FQNEAQ (reference sequence). Trimming pared 5 bases from V and 4 bases from J, leaving 10 bases between. This CDR3 reads CASSTSVSDTQYF. The CDR3 DNA reads as TGTGCCAGCAGCACTAGTGTCTCAGATACGCAGTATTTT.

This clonotype was seen a few times. This rearrangement joins TRBV2 to TRBJ1-1; tentative D call: TRBD1 (5 bases). Trimming cost V 7 bases and J 0 bases, with 12 bases left between them. Germline V gives CDR1 SNHLY, CDR2 FYNNEI. This CDR3 is 14 amino acids long. The DNA of the CDR3 is TGTGCCAGCACCCCAGGGAGGTTGAACACTGAAGCTTTCTTT. Translating gives CASTPGRLNTEAFF.

The table lists this clonotype with a few counts. The rearrangement joins TRBV18 to TRBJ1-1, with 10 bases that match TRBD1. J was trimmed by 1 base and V by 5 bases; bases with no gene match: 7. The CDR3 runs to 16 residues. The germline gives CDR1 KGHSH, CDR2 LQKENI. CDR3 nucleotides: TGTGCCAGCTCAACCTTGCGGACAGGGGGGAACACTGAAGCTTTCTTT. Its protein product is CASSTLRTGGNTEAFF.

The chain recombines TRBV12-3 or TRBV12-4 with TRBJ2-7, with 10 bases matching TRBD1. The CDR3 has 13 amino acids. The V gene end was trimmed by 4 bases and the J gene end by 10 bases; junction bases not matched to a gene: 7. The CDR3 sequence: CASSSGQGGNQYV. In DNA, the CDR3 is TGTGCCAGCAGTTCCGGACAGGGGGGAAATCAGTACGTC.

This clonotype was observed a few times. The chain uses TRBV9 and TRBJ2-7, with 14 bases identical to TRBD2. The CDR3 contains 16 residues. V gave up 4 bases and J gave up 7 bases; unmatched junction bases: 10. The germline CDR1 and CDR2 sequences are SGDLS and YYNGEE. The CDR3 DNA follows: TGTGCCAGCAGCCAATCCGAGACTAGCGGGAGGGGAGAGCAGTACTTC. Amino acid sequence: CASSQSETSGRGEQYF.

The chain joins TRBV7-7 to TRBJ2-1; 7 nucleotides match TRBD2. CDR3 length equals 13 residues. Germline V CDR1 and CDR2: SSHAT, FNYEAQ (reference sequence). V lost 5 bases and J lost 9; bases outside the gene matches: 7. CDR3 sequence reads: CASSPRTRSEQFF. CDR3 DNA: TGTGCCAGCAGCCCCCGGACTAGAAGTGAGCAGTTCTTC.

The chain combines TRBV20-1 with TRBJ1-1; D is perhaps TRBD1 (5 bases). Germline V gene sequence: CDR1 DFQATT, CDR2 SNEGSKA (reference sequence). The CDR3 sequence is 13 residues long. V lost 6 bases, J lost 3 bases, and 14 bases lay in between. The CDR3 sequence is CSATSGGDTEAFF. The CDR3 bases are TGCAGTGCCACCTCGGGGGGGGACACTGAAGCTTTCTTT.

This clonotype was detected a few times. This chain connects TRBV12-3 or TRBV12-4 to TRBJ1-5; maybe TRBD1 (5 bases). The CDR3 length is 15 residues. V dropped 7 bases and J dropped 3 bases, with 16 bases sitting between them. DNA of the CDR3: TGTGCCAGCAACGCGGCGGGGGGATCCAATCAGCCCCAGCATTTT. As protein: CASNAAGGSNQPQHF.

The gene calls are TRBV6-1 and TRBJ1-2, with a weak D call TRBD1 (5 bases). The CDR3 totals 15 residues. V lost 7 bases to trimming and J lost 5 bases, with 20 bases between them. Germline CDR1 and CDR2: MNHNS and SASEGT. CDR3 region: CASNGGSGLGYGYTF. In DNA form, the CDR3 reads TGTGCCAGCAATGGGGGGTCGGGATTGGGATATGGCTACACCTTC.

This sequence joins TRBV7-2 and TRBJ1-1; a weak D match, TRBD1 (5 bases). V was shortened by 5 bases and J by 0 bases, with 10 bases between the two germline ends. Germline V gene sequence: CDR1 SGHTA, CDR2 FQGNSA. This CDR3 has 14 amino acids. The CDR3 bases are TGTGCCAGCAGCACAGGAGACATGAACACTGAAGCTTTCTTT. This sequence encodes CASSTGDMNTEAFF.

This clonotype was detected a few times. This rearrangement joins TRBV5-6 to TRBJ1-4, with 7 bases aligning to TRBD1. The CDR3 spans 14 residues. Germline CDR1 and CDR2: SGHDT and YYEEEE. V dropped 0 bases and J dropped 7; count of bases not matched to a gene: 3. CDR3 coding DNA: TGTGCCAGCAGCTTGGAGGCAGGGGGTGAAAAACTGTTTTTT. Translating it yields CASSLEAGGEKLFF.

This chain uses TRBV27 with TRBJ2-3; the D is unclear. Trimming pared 1 base from V and 3 bases from J, leaving 20 bases between. Germline values: CDR1 MNHEY, CDR2 SMNVEV (reference sequence). CDR3 length: 18 amino acids. In nucleotides, the CDR3 is TGTGCCAGCAGTTTATTCGGGCCGCAGACGACAACAACAGATACGCAGTATTTT. This encodes CASSLFGPQTTTTDTQYF.